Listed below are T cell receptor beta chains from one sample, sequenced in a study of blood T cell repertoires in COVID-19. Some clones are missing from TCRdb's copy, which holds only in-frame ones; the method was immunoSEQ multiplex PCR. The sample yields under 350,000 clones, approximately 86% seen once. The specimen was PBMCs or T cells enriched from blood (not recorded which). These receptors all stem from a woman in her thirties or forties with acute COVID-19. Both conserved end residues are part of each CDR3. The D gene is left open where the match is weak. The size field is filled for only some rows; it gives once, few, many or a size class.

CDR3aa: CASSLGGQGNSPLHF
CDR3nt: TGTGCCAGCAGTTTAGGGGGACAGGGGAATTCACCCCTCCACTTT
v_gene: TRBV28
d_gene: TRBD1
abundance: .
j_gene: TRBJ1-6

CDR3aa: CASSFTREGYTF
CDR3nt: TGTGCCAGCAGCTTTACCAGGGAAGGCTACACCTTC
v_gene: TRBV7-9
d_gene: .
abundance: .
j_gene: TRBJ1-2

CDR3aa: CASRRDRLLSGANVLTF
CDR3nt: TGTGCCAGCAGGAGAGACAGGTTGCTCTCTGGGGCCAACGTCCTGACTTTC
v_gene: TRBV2
d_gene: .
abundance: .
j_gene: TRBJ2-6

CDR3aa: CASSASGANVLTF
CDR3nt: TGTGCCAGCAGCGCCTCCGGTGCCAACGTCCTGACTTTC
v_gene: TRBV9
d_gene: .
abundance: .
j_gene: TRBJ2-6

CDR3aa: CASTLRGRGHGYTF
CDR3nt: TGTGCCAGCACCCTCCGGGGCAGGGGTCATGGCTACACCTTC
v_gene: TRBV28
d_gene: .
abundance: .
j_gene: TRBJ1-2

CDR3aa: CASSPGRGLSYEQYF
CDR3nt: TGTGCCAGCAGCCCCGGAAGGGGCCTCTCCTACGAGCAGTACTTC
v_gene: TRBV3-1/TRBV3-2
d_gene: .
abundance: .
j_gene: TRBJ2-7

CDR3aa: CASSISYRVGANVLTF
CDR3nt: TGTGCCAGTAGTATATCCTACAGGGTTGGGGCCAACGTCCTGACTTTC
v_gene: TRBV19
d_gene: .
abundance: .
j_gene: TRBJ2-6

CDR3aa: CASSIRKGLAVQETQYF
CDR3nt: TGTGCCAGTAGTATAAGGAAAGGACTAGCGGTTCAAGAGACCCAGTACTTC
v_gene: TRBV19
d_gene: TRBD2
abundance: .
j_gene: TRBJ2-5

CDR3aa: CASSQEGQGIYEQYF
CDR3nt: TGTGCCAGCAGCCAAGAAGGCCAGGGGATTTACGAGCAGTACTTC
v_gene: TRBV14
d_gene: .
abundance: .
j_gene: TRBJ2-7

CDR3aa: CASDYNGETQYF
CDR3nt: TGTGCCAGCGACTACAACGGGGAGACCCAGTACTTC
v_gene: TRBV2
d_gene: .
abundance: .
j_gene: TRBJ2-5

CDR3aa: CASSLDRYNSPLHF
CDR3nt: TGTGCCAGCAGCTTAGACAGATATAATTCACCCCTCCACTTT
v_gene: TRBV5-4
d_gene: .
abundance: .
j_gene: TRBJ1-6

CDR3aa: CASSADTISVFF
CDR3nt: TGTGCCAGCAGTGCGGACACGATATCTGTGTTCTTC
v_gene: TRBV6-4
d_gene: .
abundance: .
j_gene: TRBJ2-1

CDR3aa: CASSLEAAGYEQYF
CDR3nt: TGCGCCAGCAGCTTGGAGGCTGCAGGCTACGAGCAGTACTTC
v_gene: TRBV5-1
d_gene: .
abundance: .
j_gene: TRBJ2-7

CDR3aa: CASSSPGQYNEQFF
CDR3nt: TGTGCCAGCAGTTCCCCGGGACAGTACAATGAGCAGTTCTTC
v_gene: TRBV6-5
d_gene: TRBD1
abundance: .
j_gene: TRBJ2-1

CDR3aa: CASSRRDRAHQPQHF
CDR3nt: TGTGCCAGCAGTCGCCGGGACAGGGCTCATCAGCCCCAGCATTTT
v_gene: TRBV6-5
d_gene: TRBD1
abundance: once
j_gene: TRBJ1-5

CDR3aa: CATSDLRGPHAYEQYF
CDR3nt: TGTGCCACCAGTGATTTGCGGGGTCCCCACGCCTACGAGCAGTACTTC
v_gene: TRBV24-1
d_gene: .
abundance: .
j_gene: TRBJ2-7

CDR3aa: CASSYVRGQGRPNTEAFF
CDR3nt: TGTGCCAGCAGTTACGTTCGGGGACAAGGCCGTCCGAACACTGAAGCTTTCTTT
v_gene: TRBV6-2/TRBV6-3
d_gene: .
abundance: .
j_gene: TRBJ1-1

CDR3aa: CATSPSPDRAYEQYF
CDR3nt: TGTGCCACCAGCCCCTCCCCGGACAGGGCTTACGAGCAGTACTTC
v_gene: TRBV15
d_gene: TRBD1
abundance: once
j_gene: TRBJ2-7

CDR3aa: CAISESLTSGPKNIQYF
CDR3nt: TGTGCCATCAGTGAGTCGCTTACTAGCGGCCCCAAAAACATTCAGTACTTC
v_gene: TRBV10-3
d_gene: TRBD2
abundance: .
j_gene: TRBJ2-4

CDR3aa: CASSDTRNQPQHF
CDR3nt: TGTGCCAGCAGTGACACGAGGAATCAGCCCCAGCATTTT
v_gene: TRBV2
d_gene: .
abundance: .
j_gene: TRBJ1-5

CDR3aa: CASSLAPSGSGEQYF
CDR3nt: TGCGCCAGCAGCTTGGCGCCTAGCGGCTCGGGGGAGCAGTACTTC
v_gene: TRBV5-1
d_gene: TRBD2
abundance: .
j_gene: TRBJ2-7

CDR3aa: CASSLGTGGETQYF
CDR3nt: TGTGCCAGCAGCTTAGGGACAGGGGGGGAGACCCAGTACTTC
v_gene: TRBV7-2
d_gene: TRBD1
abundance: .
j_gene: TRBJ2-5

CDR3aa: CASSQGQGSAQPQHF
CDR3nt: TGTGCCAGCAGCCAGGGACAGGGTTCGGCTCAGCCCCAGCATTTT
v_gene: TRBV3-1/TRBV3-2
d_gene: TRBD1
abundance: .
j_gene: TRBJ1-5

CDR3aa: CSVRTGTGNTIYF
CDR3nt: TGCAGCGTGAGGACAGGGACGGGAAACACCATATATTTT
v_gene: TRBV29-1
d_gene: TRBD1
abundance: few
j_gene: TRBJ1-3

CDR3aa: CARGRQVLAFF
CDR3nt: TGTGCCAGGGGGCGACAGGTCCTAGCTTTCTTT
v_gene: TRBV7-6
d_gene: .
abundance: .
j_gene: TRBJ1-1

CDR3aa: CASSSTGETEAFF
CDR3nt: TGTGCCAGCTCATCGACAGGGGAAACTGAAGCTTTCTTT
v_gene: TRBV18
d_gene: TRBD1
abundance: .
j_gene: TRBJ1-1

CDR3aa: CASSFSPPGTGSYEQYF
CDR3nt: TGTGCCAGCAGTTTTTCCCCCCCCGGGACAGGGTCCTACGAGCAGTACTTC
v_gene: TRBV27
d_gene: TRBD1
abundance: .
j_gene: TRBJ2-7

CDR3aa: CASYRTLNTEAFF
CDR3nt: TGTGCCAGCTACCGGACACTCAACACTGAAGCTTTCTTT
v_gene: TRBV18
d_gene: .
abundance: .
j_gene: TRBJ1-1

CDR3aa: CASSQVLQVGYTF
CDR3nt: TGCGCCAGCAGCCAAGTGTTGCAGGTTGGCTACACCTTC
v_gene: TRBV4-3
d_gene: .
abundance: .
j_gene: TRBJ1-2

CDR3aa: CASSLESGGAGELFF
CDR3nt: TGCGCCAGCAGCTTGGAAAGCGGGGGGGCCGGGGAGCTGTTTTTT
v_gene: TRBV5-1
d_gene: TRBD2
abundance: .
j_gene: TRBJ2-2

CDR3aa: CAIGGAGGPRDTQYF
CDR3nt: TGTGCCATCGGGGGAGCGGGGGGGCCCAGAGATACGCAGTATTTT
v_gene: TRBV10-3
d_gene: TRBD2
abundance: .
j_gene: TRBJ2-3

CDR3aa: CASTAGGTGELFF
CDR3nt: TGTGCCAGCACGGCGGGGGGGACCGGGGAGCTGTTTTTT
v_gene: TRBV12-3/TRBV12-4
d_gene: TRBD2
abundance: .
j_gene: TRBJ2-2

CDR3aa: CASSQGSGYEQYF
CDR3nt: TGTGCCAGCAGCCAGGGGAGTGGGTACGAGCAGTACTTC
v_gene: TRBV3-1/TRBV3-2
d_gene: .
abundance: once
j_gene: TRBJ2-7

CDR3aa: CANGQENTGELFF
CDR3nt: TGTGCCAACGGACAGGAGAACACCGGGGAGCTGTTTTTT
v_gene: TRBV12-3/TRBV12-4
d_gene: TRBD1
abundance: .
j_gene: TRBJ2-2

CDR3aa: CASSQGVAGVVHEQFF
CDR3nt: TGTGCCAGCAGCCAAGGAGTCGCGGGAGTAGTCCATGAGCAGTTCTTC
v_gene: TRBV3-1/TRBV3-2
d_gene: TRBD2
abundance: .
j_gene: TRBJ2-1

CDR3aa: CASSPDTYSYEQYF
CDR3nt: TGTGCCAGCAGCCCCGACACTTACTCCTACGAGCAGTACTTC
v_gene: TRBV27
d_gene: .
abundance: once
j_gene: TRBJ2-7

CDR3aa: CASSGARQTYSNQPQHF
CDR3nt: TGTGCCAGTAGTGGGGCCAGACAGACGTATAGCAATCAGCCCCAGCATTTT
v_gene: TRBV19
d_gene: .
abundance: .
j_gene: TRBJ1-5

CDR3aa: CASTTTLSPQETQYF
CDR3nt: TGTGCCAGCACGACTACCCTGAGTCCTCAAGAGACCCAGTACTTC
v_gene: TRBV5-6
d_gene: .
abundance: .
j_gene: TRBJ2-5

CDR3aa: CASSFSRADTQYF
CDR3nt: TGTGCCAGCAGCTTTTCCCGGGCAGATACGCAGTATTTT
v_gene: TRBV7-3
d_gene: .
abundance: .
j_gene: TRBJ2-3

CDR3aa: CASSQTGGTHRVYTF
CDR3nt: TGTGCCAGCAGCCAAACTGGGGGGACCCACCGTGTCTACACCTTC
v_gene: TRBV7-2
d_gene: .
abundance: .
j_gene: TRBJ1-2

CDR3aa: CASSPGDTSYEQYF
CDR3nt: TGTGCCAGCTCACCGGGGGACACCTCCTACGAGCAGTACTTC
v_gene: TRBV18
d_gene: .
abundance: .
j_gene: TRBJ2-7

CDR3aa: CASSPAGGNYGYTF
CDR3nt: TGTGCCAGCAGCCCTGCCGGGGGTAACTATGGCTACACCTTC
v_gene: TRBV3-1/TRBV3-2
d_gene: .
abundance: .
j_gene: TRBJ1-2

CDR3aa: CASSLVLAAGSNQPQHF
CDR3nt: TGTGCCAGCAGCTTAGTATTGGCGGCCGGGTCCAATCAGCCCCAGCATTTT
v_gene: TRBV7-2
d_gene: .
abundance: .
j_gene: TRBJ1-5

CDR3aa: CASSRVGQVYGYTF
CDR3nt: TGCGCCAGCAGCCGGGTGGGACAGGTCTATGGCTACACCTTC
v_gene: TRBV4-3
d_gene: TRBD1
abundance: .
j_gene: TRBJ1-2

CDR3aa: CASSLQGTHEQYF
CDR3nt: TGTGCCAGCAGCCTACAGGGTACCCACGAGCAGTACTTC
v_gene: TRBV3-1/TRBV3-2
d_gene: .
abundance: .
j_gene: TRBJ2-7

CDR3aa: CASRGQLNTGELFF
CDR3nt: TGTGCCAGCAGGGGACAGCTGAACACCGGGGAGCTGTTTTTT
v_gene: TRBV2
d_gene: TRBD1
abundance: .
j_gene: TRBJ2-2

CDR3aa: CASTGYQGYTF
CDR3nt: TGTGCCAGTACAGGGTATCAGGGCTACACCTTC
v_gene: TRBV19
d_gene: .
abundance: .
j_gene: TRBJ1-2

CDR3aa: CASSWIAGVGETQYF
CDR3nt: TGTGCCAGCAGCTGGATAGCGGGAGTCGGGGAGACCCAGTACTTC
v_gene: TRBV7-9
d_gene: TRBD2
abundance: .
j_gene: TRBJ2-5

CDR3aa: CASSIGTSRWETQYF
CDR3nt: TGTGCCAGTAGTATCGGGACTTCCCGGTGGGAGACCCAGTACTTC
v_gene: TRBV19
d_gene: .
abundance: .
j_gene: TRBJ2-5